The rows below give T cell receptor beta chains drawn from one sample of a study of T cell responses to AZD1222 COVID-19 vaccine. Sequencing was performed with immunoSEQ multiplex PCR; in TCRdb, only in-frame clones are kept and a portion is missing. Counted here are 150,000 or so clones, about nine tenths occurring once; the ten biggest clones make up around 6.3%. This sample comprised peripheral blood, obtained 28 days after the second AZD1222 dose. Receptor source: an adult who received the AZD1222 COVID-19 vaccine. The conserved cysteine and the conserved F or W are not part of the CDR3 here. The order of the fields is J gene, clone size, CDR3 length, V gene, CDR3 protein. Clone size, where shown, is once, few, many, or a class for clones that have expanded.

>TRBJ2-3|.|13|TRBV19
ASGTTGLLPDTQY
>TRBJ2-6|few|12|TRBV7-9
ASSSGAGANVLT
>TRBJ2-1|.|13|TRBV3-1/TRBV3-2
ASSQGRNTNNEQF
>TRBJ1-5|.|11|TRBV3-1/TRBV3-2
ASSQVEGQPQH
>TRBJ2-2|.|13|TRBV25-1
ASSEGAGVGGELF
>TRBJ2-4|once|14|TRBV21-1
ASSNRATRAKNIQY
>TRBJ1-1|.|10|TRBV5-1
ASSDRGAEAF
>TRBJ2-7|.|12|TRBV6-5
ASSSPRVGYEQY
>TRBJ2-7|.|11|TRBV30
AWSGGDGLGQY
>TRBJ1-4|once|14|TRBV2
ASSGGPSPTNEKLF
>TRBJ2-6|.|12|TRBV2
ASSEVAGANVLT
>TRBJ1-4|.|17|TRBV6-1
ASSEFKGLGLSTNEKLF
>TRBJ1-5|.|13|TRBV7-6
ASSSAAAPGQPQH
>TRBJ1-3|.|12|TRBV2
ASSAGTAGNTIY
>TRBJ2-5|.|17|TRBV7-8
ASSSPIGRTSGRGQTQY
>TRBJ2-7|.|12|TRBV5-6
ASSVRADPYEQY
>TRBJ1-2|.|8|TRBV12-3/TRBV12-4
ASSLRGYT
>TRBJ1-4|.|11|TRBV10-3
ASAGSGNEKLF
>TRBJ2-5|once|11|TRBV2
ASRGTGFQTQY
>TRBJ1-1|few|13|TRBV11-2
ASSLAPRFAAEAF
>TRBJ1-2|.|10|TRBV5-4
ASSAGTYGYT
>TRBJ2-7|.|13|TRBV18
ASSPGAGSSYEQY
>TRBJ1-3|.|13|TRBV28
ASRDSLSSGNTIY
>TRBJ1-2|.|11|TRBV5-1
ASSLDTNYGYT
>TRBJ1-5|.|13|TRBV7-9
ASLPGADSNQPQH
>TRBJ1-4|.|12|TRBV28
ASSLAGWAEKLF
>TRBJ1-2|.|10|TRBV5-5
ASSLDHYGYT
>TRBJ2-3|.|13|TRBV6-5
ASISGTSETDTQY
>TRBJ1-6|.|13|TRBV6-1
ASSDLAGNESPLH
>TRBJ2-7|.|11|TRBV28
ACQEGQAYEQY
>TRBJ1-2|.|12|TRBV6-6
ASRGRTANYGYT
>TRBJ1-6|once|11|TRBV6-1
ASSDSGTSPLH
>TRBJ2-7|once|14|TRBV5-4
ASSSPGLAVSYEQY
>TRBJ1-5|.|12|TRBV5-1
ASSLGLGTQPQH
>TRBJ2-5|.|13|TRBV29-1
SVSPPGTGGYQQY
>TRBJ2-2|.|11|TRBV6-4
ASSAGDAGELF